This T cell receptor beta chain was observed in a study of early T cells in non-severe SARS-CoV-2 infection. Study summary: Sequenced material consisted of bulk RNA (from unsorted whole blood), and chains were unpaired. Study-wide results and limits: Reliance on VDJdb matching favored anti-spike CD8 responses; private and CD4 specificities were missed.

The sample holds a few counts of this clonotype. Antigen specificity is unknown. At one of its ends the junction is not consistent with the germline gene, which may arise from a read error. Tagging with unique molecular identifiers was applied to individual cDNA molecules. Via MiXCR, TCRdb re-called the 5' RACE reads, giving one row per CDR3 protein. Here the sample spans tens of thousands of distinct CDR3 sequences, around 13% being singletons. CDR1 and CDR2 from the germline V gene are SEHNR and FQNEAQ (reference sequence). This CDR3 comprises 15 residues. Material: whole blood. The chain joins TRBV7-9 to TRBJ2-2; 7 bases align to TRBD2. The clonotype originates from an adult who was a healthcare worker with PCR-confirmed SARS-CoV-2 infection or an uninfected control (not recorded which). DNA of the CDR3: TGTGCCAGCAGTTTAGGCGGGAGGAACACCGGGGAGCTGTTTTTT. Protein sequence: CASSLGGRNTGELFF.